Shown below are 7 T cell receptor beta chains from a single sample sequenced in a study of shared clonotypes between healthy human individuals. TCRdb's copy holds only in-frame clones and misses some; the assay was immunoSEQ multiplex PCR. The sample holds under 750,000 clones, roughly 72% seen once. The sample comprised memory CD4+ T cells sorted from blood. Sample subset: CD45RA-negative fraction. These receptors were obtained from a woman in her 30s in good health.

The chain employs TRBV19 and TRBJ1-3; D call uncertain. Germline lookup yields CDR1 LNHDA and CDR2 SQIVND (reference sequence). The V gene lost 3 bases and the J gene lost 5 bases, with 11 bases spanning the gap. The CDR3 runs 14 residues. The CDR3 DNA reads TGTGCCAGTAGTATCCCGGTCGAGCGAAACACCATATATTTT. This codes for CASSIPVERNTIYF.

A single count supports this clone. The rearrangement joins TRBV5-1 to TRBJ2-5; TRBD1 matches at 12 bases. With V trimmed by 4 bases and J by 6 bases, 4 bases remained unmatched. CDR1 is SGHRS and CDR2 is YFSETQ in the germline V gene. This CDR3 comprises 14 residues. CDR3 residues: CASSRGQGAQTQYF. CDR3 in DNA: TGCGCCAGCAGCAGGGGACAGGGGGCACAGACCCAGTACTTC.

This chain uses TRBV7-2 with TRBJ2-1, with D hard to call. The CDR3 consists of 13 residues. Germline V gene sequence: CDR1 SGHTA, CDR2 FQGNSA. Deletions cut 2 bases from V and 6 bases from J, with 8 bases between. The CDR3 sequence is CASSLWPRNEQFF. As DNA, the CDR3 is TGTGCCAGCAGCTTATGGCCCCGCAATGAGCAGTTCTTC.

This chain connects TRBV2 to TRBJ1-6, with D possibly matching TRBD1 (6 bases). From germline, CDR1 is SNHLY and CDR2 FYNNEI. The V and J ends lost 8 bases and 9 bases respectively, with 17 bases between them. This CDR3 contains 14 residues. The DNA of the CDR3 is TGTGCCAGCTGGACAGTTTCCACCGGTTCACCCCTCCACTTT. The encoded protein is CASWTVSTGSPLHF.

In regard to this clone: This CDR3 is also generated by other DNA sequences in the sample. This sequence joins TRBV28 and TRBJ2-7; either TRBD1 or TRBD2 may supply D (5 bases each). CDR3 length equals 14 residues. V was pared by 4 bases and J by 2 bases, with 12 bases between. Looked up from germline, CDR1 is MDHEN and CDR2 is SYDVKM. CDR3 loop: CASSSGTLTYEQYF. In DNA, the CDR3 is TGTGCCAGCAGTTCCGGGACGCTCACCTACGAGCAGTACTTC.

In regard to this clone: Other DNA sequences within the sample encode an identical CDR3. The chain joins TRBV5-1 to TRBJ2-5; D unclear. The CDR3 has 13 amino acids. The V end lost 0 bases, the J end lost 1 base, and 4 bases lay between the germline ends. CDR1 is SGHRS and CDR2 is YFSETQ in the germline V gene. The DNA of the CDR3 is TGCGCCAGCAGCTTGGCCCTCCAAGAGACCCAGTACTTC. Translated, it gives CASSLALQETQYF.

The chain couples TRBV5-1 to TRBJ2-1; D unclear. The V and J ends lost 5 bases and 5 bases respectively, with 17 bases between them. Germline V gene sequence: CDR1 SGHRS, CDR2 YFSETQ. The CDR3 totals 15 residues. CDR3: CASSISQPRNNEQFF. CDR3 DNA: TGCGCCAGCAGTATTAGCCAGCCACGAAACAATGAGCAGTTCTTC.